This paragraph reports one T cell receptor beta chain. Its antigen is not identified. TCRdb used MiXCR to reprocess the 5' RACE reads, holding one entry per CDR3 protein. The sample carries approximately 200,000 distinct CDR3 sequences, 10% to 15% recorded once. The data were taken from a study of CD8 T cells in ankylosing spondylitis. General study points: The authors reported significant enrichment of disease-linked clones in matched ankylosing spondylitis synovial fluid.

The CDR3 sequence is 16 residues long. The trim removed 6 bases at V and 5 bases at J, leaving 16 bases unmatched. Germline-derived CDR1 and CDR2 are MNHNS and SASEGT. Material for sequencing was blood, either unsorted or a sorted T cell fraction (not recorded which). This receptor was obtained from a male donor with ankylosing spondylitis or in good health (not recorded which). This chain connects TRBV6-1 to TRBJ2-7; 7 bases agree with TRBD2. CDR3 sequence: CASSAQGGSRDHEQYF. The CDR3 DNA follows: TGTGCCAGCAGCGCCCAGGGCGGGAGTAGGGACCACGAGCAGTACTTC.